This entry concerns a single T cell receptor (beta chain). Which antigen it targets is not known. Qualities for individual bases were not recorded, and no much larger clone is one base off. This entry is derived from a study of T cell repertoires in cytomegalovirus infection (dated by TCRdb to the late 2010s). Looking at the study overall: Alongside well-studied HLA-B-restricted epitopes, the peptide stimulations were aimed at recently identified HLA-C-restricted CMV epitopes, whose presentation resists viral immunomodulation. Donor HLA type was relevant to the analysis, as public TCR beta signatures indicated carriage of CMV infection together with the matching HLA type.

The CDR3 spans 15 residues, from the cysteine through the valine. The sequence is cut down to CDR3 DNA, 45 bases in frame from base 1. For CDR1 and CDR2, the germline V gene lists MNHNS and SASEGT. The trim is 1 base for V and 5 bases for J, with a gap of 15 bases between the germline ends. Sequenced using an Illumina HiSeq 1500. The public reads were reprocessed in TCRdb via fastp at Q25 and MiXCR, keeping in-frame beta chains. Rows merge per CDR3 protein into single entries with the most common DNA and genes. The sample table records some 920,000 distinct CDR3 sequences; roughly 31% of these occur just once. The top ten hold over 11% of the sample. The full study reports these points: In both this cohort and an independent cohort of approximately 350 donors, the cumulative frequency of public TCR beta family members distinguished carriers of CMV infection plus the relevant HLA type. In the ex vivo response, HLA-C-restricted CMV-specific TCR beta clonotypes were dominant, and in two of eight donors the single most frequent clonotype came from this HLA-C-restricted group.

The treatment or condition label of this sample denotes: in vitro stimulation with specific CMV peptide epitopes to enrich CMV-specific T cells. The chain is encoded by TRBV6-1 joined to TRBJ2-7; the D gene is possibly TRBD1 or TRBD2, each agreeing over 5 bases. This sequence originates from a human donor in good health (CMV status not recorded). Some clones in this sample may be carry-over from other donors' samples. Sequences were derived from cultured CD8+ T cells from PBMCs, sampled from culture after CMV antigen stimulation. The CDR3 corresponds to CASSEGQGRGNEQYV. The bases read TGTGCCAGCAGTGAAGGTCAGGGACGAGGAAACGAGCAGTACGTC.